Listed below are T cell receptor beta chains from one sample, sequenced in a study of T cells after yellow fever vaccination. TCRdb re-called the 5' RACE reads through MiXCR, storing one row per CDR3 protein. The table has over 250,000 distinct CDR3 sequences, over 4.5% seen once. The source material was CD4+ T cells sorted from PBMCs, sampled on the day of the yellow fever booster vaccination. These TCRs come from a man between 18 and 35 years old who received the YFV17D yellow fever vaccine. The CDR3 runs from the conserved cysteine through the conserved F or W. D genes are given only for firm matches. A clone size is listed for some rows: how often the clone was seen (once, few, many), or a class if it is expanded.

d_call j_call clone_size v_call cdr3_nt cdr3_aa
TRBD2 TRBJ2-5 - TRBV5-6 TGTGCCAGCAGCCCTAGGCGGGGGGGGGAGACCCAGTACTTC CASSPRRGGETQYF
- TRBJ1-1 few TRBV10-3 TGTGCCATCAGTGAGCGACAGACCCTAGAAGCTTTCTTT CAISERQTLEAFF
- TRBJ1-5 - TRBV3-1 TGTGCCAGCAGCCACTCCCTCCGCGGGAACAATCAGCCCCAGCATTTT CASSHSLRGNNQPQHF
TRBD1 TRBJ1-2 - TRBV5-1 TGCGCCAGCAGCGGGAGTACGGGACAGGGAAGGAATGGCTACACCTTC CASSGSTGQGRNGYTF
- TRBJ1-1 few TRBV2 TGTGCCAGCAAGGGGGAAATCGTGAACACTGAAGCTTTCTTT CASKGEIVNTEAFF
- TRBJ2-3 many TRBV5-1 TGCGCCAGCAGCAACAGTGGCTGGAGCACAGATACGCAGTATTTT CASSNSGWSTDTQYF
- TRBJ2-3 medium-sized TRBV5-1 TGCGCCAGCCCCCCCCGGGGCCCAGATACGCAGTATTTT CASPPRGPDTQYF
- TRBJ1-2 - TRBV6-6 TGTGCCAGCAGTCTTAGATGGGGACCCAATGGCTACACCTTC CASSLRWGPNGYTF
- TRBJ1-1 few TRBV6-2/TRBV6-3 TGTGCCACCAGGCCCCTAATTCTAGGAGACACTGAAGCTTTCTTT CATRPLILGDTEAFF
- TRBJ1-2 many TRBV7-2 TGTGCCAGCAGCTTAGTAGAGGGGAACTATGGCTACACCTTC CASSLVEGNYGYTF
TRBD1 TRBJ1-6 - TRBV12-3/TRBV12-4 TGTGCCAGCAGCCTGAGGACAGGGGGCGCGTTTCTTCATTCACCCCTCCACTTT CASSLRTGGAFLHSPLHF
TRBD1 TRBJ2-1 few TRBV6-1 TGTGCCAGCAGCGCGGCGGGACAGGGGAAAGATGAGCAGTTCTTC CASSAAGQGKDEQFF
TRBD1 TRBJ2-7 - TRBV24-1 TGTGCCACAACAGGGGGCTTTTGCGAGCAGTACTTC CATTGGFCEQYF
TRBD1 TRBJ2-3 - TRBV7-9 TGTGCCAGCAGCCCCGGAGACAGGGACGCAGATACGCAGTATTTT CASSPGDRDADTQYF
TRBD1 TRBJ1-5 many TRBV9 TGTGCCAGCAGCGTGGGACAGACAGAGGGGCCCCAGCATTTT CASSVGQTEGPQHF
- TRBJ2-2 - TRBV10-1 TGCGCCAGCAGCGGGGACCATTTCACCGGGGAGCTGTTTTTT CASSGDHFTGELFF
TRBD2 TRBJ2-7 few TRBV12-3/TRBV12-4 TGTGCCAGCAGTTGGGAGGGAACCTACGAGCAGTACTTC CASSWEGTYEQYF
- TRBJ2-2 - TRBV5-1 TGCGCCAGCAGCCCGAACCAGGGGGGCACCGGGGAGCTGTTTTTT CASSPNQGGTGELFF
- TRBJ2-2 few TRBV12-3/TRBV12-4 TGTGCCAGCAGTTCCTCCGGGCCTAAGGGAGGGGAGCTGTTTTTT CASSSSGPKGGELFF
TRBD1 TRBJ1-5 few TRBV10-3 TGTGCCATCAGTGAGTCTGGCAGGGGGCCAGGTCAGCCCCAGCATTTT CAISESGRGPGQPQHF
TRBD2 TRBJ2-7 few TRBV20-1 TGCAGTGCGGGGGGGAGGCCCTACGAGCAGTACTTC CSAGGRPYEQYF
- TRBJ2-7 - TRBV12-3/TRBV12-4 TGTGCCAGCAGTCTGTCCGGGGGCGCCAAGCGCGACGAGCAGTACTTC CASSLSGGAKRDEQYF
TRBD1 TRBJ1-5 - TRBV6-1 TGTGCCAGCAGAAGTGGACAGGCGGGCGAGCCCCAGCATTTT CASRSGQAGEPQHF
- TRBJ2-5 - TRBV6-2/TRBV6-3 TGTGCCAGCAGCCGGTGGCGGGAGACCCAGTACTTC CASSRWRETQYF
- TRBJ1-6 few TRBV6-5 TGTGCCAGCAGTCAGGGGACGGATTCACCCCTCCACTTT CASSQGTDSPLHF
- TRBJ1-2 - TRBV4-3 TGCGCCAGCAGCCAAGAATCCCCACATCAGGGAGGAGGCGGCTACACCTTC CASSQESPHQGGGGYTF
- TRBJ1-2 few TRBV6-6 TGTGCCAGCTTGCCTATGAGCGACAGTAACTATGGCTACACCTTC CASLPMSDSNYGYTF
TRBD1 TRBJ2-5 few TRBV5-4 TGTGCCAGCAATAGACAGGGGCAAGAGACCCAGTACTTC CASNRQGQETQYF
- TRBJ2-3 many TRBV7-2 TGTGCCAGCAGCTTCTGGCGCACAGATACGCAGTATTTT CASSFWRTDTQYF
TRBD1 TRBJ2-2 many TRBV5-1 TGCGCCAGCAGAACCGGGACAGTGAACACCGGGGAGCTGTTTTTT CASRTGTVNTGELFF
- TRBJ1-2 many TRBV7-9 TGTGCCAGCAGCTTCGAGGGGATAACCTATGGCTACACCTTC CASSFEGITYGYTF
- TRBJ2-3 many TRBV7-2 TGTGCCAGCAGCTTAGCGCCGTGGGGCAGCACAGATACGCAGTATTTT CASSLAPWGSTDTQYF
- TRBJ1-1 many TRBV12-3/TRBV12-4 TGTGCCAGCAGCTTAATGAACACTGAAGCTTTCTTT CASSLMNTEAFF
- TRBJ1-4 - TRBV20-1 TGCAGTGCTAGAGCGGCAGGTCGAATGGCTAATGAAAAACTGTTTTTT CSARAAGRMANEKLFF
TRBD1 TRBJ1-5 few TRBV12-3/TRBV12-4 TGTGCCAGCAGTCGGACAGGGGAGAATCAGCCCCAGCATTTT CASSRTGENQPQHF
TRBD2 TRBJ2-3 many TRBV9 TGTGCCAGCAGCGGGGGAGGGCTGATCAACCGTGGAAGAGATACGCAGTATTTT CASSGGGLINRGRDTQYF
- TRBJ2-2 many TRBV20-1 TGCAGTGCTAGAGCCTCGGGGGAGCTGTTTTTT CSARASGELFF
- TRBJ1-2 few TRBV27 TGTGCCAGCAGTTTACATGCGGGGGTCTATGGCTACACCTTC CASSLHAGVYGYTF
- TRBJ2-1 - TRBV5-5 TGTGCCAGCAGCTGGGGCGGGAATGAGCAGTTCTTC CASSWGGNEQFF
TRBD2 TRBJ2-5 - TRBV7-9 TGTGCCAGCAGCCCCCTGGCGAGGGGAGGGACTCAAGAGACCCAGTACTTC CASSPLARGGTQETQYF
- TRBJ2-1 - TRBV5-1 TGCGCCAGCAGCATCGACCCGCAGTGGAATGAGCAGTTCTTC CASSIDPQWNEQFF
- TRBJ2-6 - TRBV6-5 TGTGCCAGCAGTTACAAGGGGAGCCTTACCTCTGGGGCCAACGTCCTGACTTTC CASSYKGSLTSGANVLTF
TRBD2 TRBJ2-3 - TRBV3-1 TGTGCCAGCAGCCGACTAGCGGGGGGCCGAGATACGCGGTATTTT CASSRLAGGRDTRYF
- TRBJ2-5 many TRBV5-1 TGCGCCAGCAGCTTGGTAGGTGCAGCGGAAGAGACCCAGTACTTC CASSLVGAAEETQYF
TRBD2 TRBJ2-3 few TRBV29-1 TGCAGCGTTGTTCTTGCGGGGGGTGCCACAGATACGCAGTATTTT CSVVLAGGATDTQYF
- TRBJ1-1 - TRBV28 TGTGCCAGCAGGAACCGCGGGGGGGACCGCGGGACTGAAGCTTTCTTT CASRNRGGDRGTEAFF
- TRBJ2-5 - TRBV20-1 TGCAGTGCTAGAGTATGGGGTGGAGAGACCCAGTACTTC CSARVWGGETQYF
- TRBJ1-5 many TRBV20-1 TGCAGTGCTAGAGATAGCAGGGGCGGCAATCAGCCCCAGCATTTT CSARDSRGGNQPQHF
- TRBJ1-1 - TRBV5-1 TGCGCCAGCAGCCCCCGTAGTGATTCGAACACTGAAGCTTTCTTT CASSPRSDSNTEAFF
- TRBJ1-3 few TRBV12-5 TGTGCTAGTGGTGTCGATGGAAACACCATATATTTT CASGVDGNTIYF
- TRBJ2-3 few TRBV19 TGTGCCAGTAGTAACCAAGGGGCAGATACGCAGTATTTT CASSNQGADTQYF
- TRBJ1-2 - TRBV13 TGTGCCAGCAGCCTCCTAGCGGTTGGCTACACCTTC CASSLLAVGYTF
- TRBJ1-5 few TRBV7-9 TGTGCCAGCAGCTCACGGGGGGGCGAAAATCAGCCCCAGCATTTT CASSSRGGENQPQHF
TRBD1 TRBJ1-4 few TRBV7-9 TGTGCCAGCAGCTCAAGGACAGGGAGAGGAGAAAAACTGTTTTTT CASSSRTGRGEKLFF
- TRBJ2-5 few TRBV3-1 TGTGCCAGCAGCCAAGAGTCCGGGGCAGGTGAGACCCAGTACTTC CASSQESGAGETQYF
- TRBJ2-3 many TRBV7-2 TGTGCCAGCAGCTTATCTTTCACAGATACGCAGTATTTT CASSLSFTDTQYF
- TRBJ2-5 many TRBV4-1 TGCGCCAGCAGCCAAGTTTCCGGCCTACAAGAGACCCAGTACTTC CASSQVSGLQETQYF
- TRBJ1-6 many TRBV6-5 TGTGCCAGCACCCAGAGGAGCTCCTATAATTCACCCCTCCACTTT CASTQRSSYNSPLHF